This record covers a single T cell receptor (beta chain). This clonotype appeared a few times. Its antigen target is currently unknown. Per-nucleotide qualities are absent, and no much larger clonotype sits a single base away. The data belong to a study of T cells in Graves' hyperthyroidism and ophthalmopathy (dated by TCRdb to about 2019). Background on the whole study: Peripheral blood was sampled at the time of initial diagnosis, prior to any treatment. The paper reports TCR Vbeta CDR3 sequencing of some 140 peripheral blood samples: under 45 ophthalmopathy, under 80 hyperthyroidism and around 17 progressor patients. In about six Graves' hyperthyroidism patients, the study also compared T-cell repertoires from thyroid tissue with T-cell repertoires from blood. The approximately 100 discovery patients were randomly divided into training and test sets at a 7:3 ratio. Following sampling, methimazole starting at 30 mg daily was given to hyperthyroidism patients, and high-dose intravenous methylprednisolone was given to ophthalmopathy patients. Prospective prediction of ophthalmopathy was tested in an independent validation cohort consisting of fewer than 20 hyperthyroidism patients and some 15 patients who later progressed to ophthalmopathy. To identify distinguishing TCR V-J signatures, a discovery cohort of 100 or so patients was used, comprising 40 to 45 with Graves' ophthalmopathy and 55 to 65 with stable Graves' hyperthyroidism. The research as a whole found: During validation, the model predicted progression to ophthalmopathy a median of about 6.3 months ahead of onset, with around 70% sensitivity and 72% to 85% specificity. Most expanded thyroid clonotypes (frequency above 0.001) were also detected in blood, a finding suggesting that blood repertoires may reflect thyroid immune responses. No statistical method was used to fix the sample size in advance, and group allocation was not hidden from the investigators. In cross-validation, a model built on a 13 V-J signature told ophthalmopathy apart from stable hyperthyroidism with approximately 90% sensitivity and 81% to 82% specificity, and in testing the same model reached 80%/75%.

Amplification of TCR beta CDR3 regions was carried out from RNA transcripts. The TCR CDR3 was subjected to a first round of RT-PCR using the HTBI primer set and the Qiagen OneStep RT-PCR kit. Libraries were constructed in a second round of multiplex PCR, after which size selection and purification were performed. Sequencing of the libraries was done on an Illumina HiSeq2000 using paired-end 100 bp reads. Per the authors' processing: SOAPnuke was used to process the raw data, removing reads that contained adapters or uncalled bases, had a mean Phred below 15, or lacked an exact match to the constant primer or identifier. COPE v1.2.5 was used to merge the high-quality paired reads, and each unique nucleotide sequence was defined as a clonotype. MiTCR v1.1 was used to align clonotypes to the IMGT TRBV, TRBD and TRBJ reference segments. The analysis was restricted to V-J combinations with a frequency above 0.0001, which together covered 99% to 99.2% of the repertoires. A TCS score was defined as the ratio of F50 (clonal expansion) to E x V (chaos), with BLOSUM62-based TCRdist applied between CDR3 peptides within each V-J. Welch's t-statistics and random forest reduced around 550 V-J features to roughly 13, which were used in a naive Bayes classifier (R e1071). TCRdb reprocessed the public reads (quality trimming at Q25 with fastp, clone calling with MiXCR) and kept in-frame beta chains. For every CDR3 protein sequence, its rows merge into one entry that carries the most common genes and DNA. Here the V and J calls rest on TCRdb's processing, not on the authors' analysis. The sample has around 300,000 distinct CDR3 sequences on record, around 13% of them singletons. The ten largest clones add up to 6.5% to 10% of the sample.

A patient counted as having stable Graves' hyperthyroidism if no progression to ophthalmopathy occurred over 18 months of follow-up. Hyperthyroidism patients were newly diagnosed, with disease duration under 2 months, and aged 18 to 65 years. The study excluded patients with uncontrolled infections, other autoimmune diseases, pregnancy or lactation. Clinical symptoms, serum thyroxine and TRAb, thyroid ultrasound, and orbital computed tomography formed the basis for the diagnoses. Ficoll-Paque density gradient centrifugation was used to isolate PBMCs from 8.5 to 10 ml of fresh peripheral blood. Total RNA was extracted with Trizol reagent, and quality was checked on an Agilent 2100 Bioanalyzer. Its CDR3 holds 13 amino acids, cysteine through phenylalanine. Left in the record is the CDR3 DNA by itself, 39 bases read in frame from the first base. As encoded in the germline V gene, CDR1 is MNHEY while CDR2 is SVGAGI. V is clipped by 2 bases and J by 6 bases, and the sequence between their germline boundaries is 11 bases long.

This receptor was taken from a woman aged 40 to 55 with Graves' hyperthyroidism. Material: blood. Rearrangement joined TRBV6-5 to TRBJ2-7, with the D gene not clear enough to name. The bases read TGTGCCAGCAGTTACGACGTAACCCTCGAGCAGTACTTC. Its coded protein is CASSYDVTLEQYF.